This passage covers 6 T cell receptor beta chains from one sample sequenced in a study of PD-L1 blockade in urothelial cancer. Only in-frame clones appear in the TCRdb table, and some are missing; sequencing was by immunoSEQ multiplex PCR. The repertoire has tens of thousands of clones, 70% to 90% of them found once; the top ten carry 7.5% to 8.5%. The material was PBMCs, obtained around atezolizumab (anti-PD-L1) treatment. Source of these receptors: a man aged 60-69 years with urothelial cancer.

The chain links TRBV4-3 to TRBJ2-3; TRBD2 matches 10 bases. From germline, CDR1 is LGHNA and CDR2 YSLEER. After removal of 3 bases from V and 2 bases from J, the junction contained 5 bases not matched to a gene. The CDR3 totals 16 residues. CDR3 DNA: TGCGCCAGCAGCCAGGATAGCGGGGGGTCCACAGATACGCAGTATTTT. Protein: CASSQDSGGSTDTQYF.

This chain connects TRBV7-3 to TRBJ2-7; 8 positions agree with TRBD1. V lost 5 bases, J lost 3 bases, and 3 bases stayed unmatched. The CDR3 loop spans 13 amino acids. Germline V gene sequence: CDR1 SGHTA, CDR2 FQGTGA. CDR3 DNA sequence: TGTGCCAGCAGCACCGGACAGGGCTACGAGCAGTACTTC. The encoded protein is CASSTGQGYEQYF.

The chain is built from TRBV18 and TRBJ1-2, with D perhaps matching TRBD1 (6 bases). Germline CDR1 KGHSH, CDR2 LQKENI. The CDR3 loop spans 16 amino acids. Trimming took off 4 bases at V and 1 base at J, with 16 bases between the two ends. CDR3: CASSRSGKGGNYGYTF. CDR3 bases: TGTGCCAGCTCACGATCAGGTAAAGGGGGTAACTATGGCTACACCTTC.

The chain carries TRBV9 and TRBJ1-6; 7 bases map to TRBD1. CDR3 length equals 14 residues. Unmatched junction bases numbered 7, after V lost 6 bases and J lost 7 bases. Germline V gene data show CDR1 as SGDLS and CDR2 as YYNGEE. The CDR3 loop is CASNTGVQNSPLHF. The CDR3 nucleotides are TGTGCCAGCAACACAGGGGTTCAAAATTCACCCCTCCACTTT. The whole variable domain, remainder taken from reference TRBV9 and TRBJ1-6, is DSGVTQTPKHLITATGQRVTLRCSPRSGDLSVYWYQQSLDQGLQFLIQYYNGEERAKGNILERFSAQQFPDLHSELNLSSLELGDSALYFCASNTGVQNSPLHFGNGTRLTVT.

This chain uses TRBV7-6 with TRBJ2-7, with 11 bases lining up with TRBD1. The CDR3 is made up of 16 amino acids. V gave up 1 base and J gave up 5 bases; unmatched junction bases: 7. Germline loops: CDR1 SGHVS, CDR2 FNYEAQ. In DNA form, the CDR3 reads TGTGCCAGCAGCTTAGAAAGGGACAGGGGGTACCACGAGCAGTACTTC. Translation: CASSLERDRGYHEQYF.

CDR3 in DNA: TGTGCCAGCTCACCAGCCGGGCAGGGGGGTTCCAGCTACACCTTC. Translated: CASSPAGQGGSSYTF. The chain is built from TRBV18 and TRBJ1-2, with 7 bases lining up with TRBD1. Germline CDR1 is KGHSH and CDR2 is LQKENI. The V and J ends lost 2 bases and 9 bases, in that order; junction bases with no gene match: 12. This CDR3 region has 15 residues.